This entry lists 6 T cell receptor beta chains sequenced from one sample in a study of T cell repertoires in cytomegalovirus infection. For these TCRs, the target antigens are not known. Each CDR3 protein gets one entry after TCRdb re-called the reads with MiXCR. The sample yields approximately 110,000 distinct CDR3 sequences, under 45% seen once. The sequenced sample was CD8+ T cells from cultured PBMCs, obtained from culture after CMV antigen stimulation. Receptors originate from a human donor in good health (CMV status not recorded). Some clones in this sample may be carry-over from other donors' samples.

V usage is TRBV20-1 and J usage is TRBJ2-1; D possibly matches TRBD1 or TRBD2 (7 bases each). The V gene's germline CDR1 is DFQATT and CDR2 SNEGSKA (reference sequence). The CDR3 runs 18 residues. V was clipped by 0 bases and J by 0 bases, with 18 bases between them. The CDR3 region is CSAREGGGGPSSYNEQFF. Written as DNA, the CDR3 is TGCAGTGCTAGAGAAGGGGGCGGGGGCCCTAGCTCCTACAATGAGCAGTTCTTC.

This chain uses TRBV29-1 with TRBJ1-2, with TRBD1 matching over 7 bases. This CDR3 has 13 amino acids. Germline lookup yields CDR1 SQVTM and CDR2 ANQGSEA. Germline trimming cut 6 bases from V and 8 bases from J; bases unmatched to any gene: 12. CDR3 DNA: TGCAGCGTCCCGGGACAGCCCTGGGCCGGCTACACCTTC. Its translation: CSVPGQPWAGYTF.

This clonotype was detected only a few times. The chain uses TRBV20-1 and TRBJ2-2, with unresolved D. Trimming removed 3 bases from V and 3 bases from J, with 8 bases in between. There are 13 residues in the CDR3. Germline CDR1 and CDR2: DFQATT and SNEGSKA (reference sequence). Written as DNA, the CDR3 is TGCAGTGCTAGGGATGTGCACACCGGGGAGCTGTTTTTT. This sequence encodes CSARDVHTGELFF.

This clonotype was detected ten times or more. DNA of the CDR3: TGTGCCAGCAGTTACTCGAGGGGGACACCGAACACTGAAGCTTTCTTT. As protein: CASSYSRGTPNTEAFF. The genes are TRBV6-2 or TRBV6-3 and TRBJ1-1; possible D gene TRBD1, 6 bases. The germline gives CDR1 MNHEY, CDR2 SVGEGT. V was clipped by 0 bases and J by 1 base, with 12 bases between them. This CDR3 is 16 amino acids long.

The rearrangement links TRBV25-1 to TRBJ1-2; D is perhaps TRBD1 (5 bases). V was cut by 8 bases and J by 0 bases, with 10 bases left in between. Looked up from germline, CDR1 is MGHDK and CDR2 is SYGVNS. CDR3 length: 13 amino acids. CDR3 in amino acids: CASRQGPNYGYTF. CDR3 DNA sequence: TGTGCCAGCCGTCAGGGTCCTAACTATGGCTACACCTTC.

This chain connects TRBV7-2 to TRBJ2-7; D is ambiguous. Germline CDR1 and CDR2: SGHTA and FQGNSA. V dropped 1 base and J dropped 2 bases, with 12 bases sitting between them. The CDR3 covers 15 residues. The CDR3 DNA is TGTGCCAGCAGCTTAGGCGGAGAGGCCGCCTACGAGCAGTACTTC. This gives the protein CASSLGGEAAYEQYF.